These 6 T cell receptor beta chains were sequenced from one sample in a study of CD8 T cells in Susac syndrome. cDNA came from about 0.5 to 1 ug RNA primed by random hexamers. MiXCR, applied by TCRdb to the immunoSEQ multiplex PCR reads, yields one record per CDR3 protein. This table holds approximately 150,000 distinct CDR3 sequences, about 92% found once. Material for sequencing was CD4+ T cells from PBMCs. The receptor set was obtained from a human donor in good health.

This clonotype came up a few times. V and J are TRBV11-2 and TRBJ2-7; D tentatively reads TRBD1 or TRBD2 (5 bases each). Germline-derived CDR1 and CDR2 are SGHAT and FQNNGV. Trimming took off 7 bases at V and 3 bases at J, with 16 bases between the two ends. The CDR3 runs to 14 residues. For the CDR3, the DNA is TGTGCCAGCACCCGCGTAGGGGAGTTCTACGAGCAGTACTTC. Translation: CASTRVGEFYEQYF. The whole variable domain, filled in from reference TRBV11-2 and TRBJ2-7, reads EAGVAQSPRYKIIEKRQSVAFWCNPISGHATLYWYQQILGQGPKLLIQFQNNGVVDDSQLPKDRFSAERLKGVDSTLKIQPAKLEDSAVYLCASTRVGEFYEQYFGPGTRLTVT.

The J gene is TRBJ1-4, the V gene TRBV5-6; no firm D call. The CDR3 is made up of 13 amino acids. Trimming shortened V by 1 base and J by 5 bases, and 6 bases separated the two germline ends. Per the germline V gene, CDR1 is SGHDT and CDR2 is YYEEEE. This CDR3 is CASSLLVNEKLFF. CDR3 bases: TGTGCCAGCAGCTTGCTTGTGAATGAAAAACTGTTTTTT.

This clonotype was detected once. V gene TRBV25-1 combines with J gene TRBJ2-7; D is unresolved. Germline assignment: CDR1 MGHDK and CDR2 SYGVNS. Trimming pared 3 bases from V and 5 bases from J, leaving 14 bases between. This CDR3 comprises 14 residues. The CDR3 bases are TGTGCCAGCAGTGAGCCCTCCCCTAGGGACGAGCAGTACTTC. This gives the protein CASSEPSPRDEQYF.

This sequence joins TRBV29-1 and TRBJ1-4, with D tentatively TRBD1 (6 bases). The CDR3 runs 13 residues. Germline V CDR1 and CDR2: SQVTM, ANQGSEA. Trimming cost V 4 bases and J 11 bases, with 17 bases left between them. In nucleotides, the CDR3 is TGCAGCGTTGTGTCAGGGGCCCCAGAGAAACTGTTTTTT. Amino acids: CSVVSGAPEKLFF.

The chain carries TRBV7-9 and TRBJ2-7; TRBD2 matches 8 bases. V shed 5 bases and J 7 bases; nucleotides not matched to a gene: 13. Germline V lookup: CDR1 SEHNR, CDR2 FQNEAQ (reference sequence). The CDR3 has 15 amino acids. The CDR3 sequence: CASSLLAGGMDEQYF. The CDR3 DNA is TGTGCCAGCAGCCTTCTGGCGGGAGGTATGGATGAGCAGTACTTC.

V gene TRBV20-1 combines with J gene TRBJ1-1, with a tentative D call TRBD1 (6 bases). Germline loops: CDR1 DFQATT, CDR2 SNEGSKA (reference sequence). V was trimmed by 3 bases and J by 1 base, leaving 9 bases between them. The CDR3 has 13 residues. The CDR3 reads CSASRGKNTEAFF. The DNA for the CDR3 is TGCAGTGCTAGTAGGGGGAAGAACACTGAAGCTTTCTTT.